These 20 T cell receptor beta chains came from one sample sequenced in a study of cytomegalovirus exposure and HLA in healthy donors. Both 60 Vbeta primers and 13 Jbeta primers went into the PCR. Clones were sequenced by immunoSEQ multiplex PCR, and TCRdb holds only the in-frame ones, with some missing. The table has 120,000 or so clones, 55% to 75% seen once. The specimen sequenced was PBMCs. Source of these receptors: a man aged 25 to 40 in good health and CMV-seropositive.

The chain is built from TRBV28 and TRBJ2-5; 8 bases are shared with TRBD2. V lost 6 bases, J lost 1 base, and 4 bases stayed unmatched. Germline CDR1 and CDR2: MDHEN and SYDVKM. The CDR3 contains 14 residues. The CDR3: CASRQGLAQETQYF. CDR3 nucleotide sequence: TGTGCCAGCAGGCAAGGACTAGCCCAAGAGACCCAGTACTTC.

This chain uses TRBV25-1 with TRBJ2-6; D not resolved. This CDR3 has 16 residues. Germline assignment: CDR1 MGHDK and CDR2 SYGVNS. V was clipped by 1 base and J by 2 bases, with 9 bases between them. CDR3 coding DNA: TGTGCCAGCAGTGAATTGGGCAGCACTGGGGCCAACGTCCTGACTTTC. It encodes CASSELGSTGANVLTF. Full variable domain (rest looked up from reference TRBV25-1 and TRBJ2-6): EADIYQTPRYLVIGTGKKITLECSQTMGHDKMYWYQQDPGMELHLIHYSYGVNSTEKGDLSSESTVSRIRTEHFPLTLESARPSHTSQYLCASSELGSTGANVLTFGAGSRLTVL.

The chain couples TRBV29-1 to TRBJ2-5; maybe TRBD2 (6 bases). With 8 bases removed from V and 2 bases from J, the gap between germline ends came to 18 bases. The germline CDR1 and CDR2 sequences are SQVTM and ANQGSEA. The CDR3 runs 14 residues. The CDR3 reads CSSTVDGSQETQYF. CDR3 in DNA: TGCAGCTCGACCGTTGACGGGAGTCAAGAGACCCAGTACTTC.

The chain uses TRBV5-1 and TRBJ1-5, with D perhaps TRBD1 (5 bases). Germline V gene lookup returns CDR1 SGHRS and CDR2 YFSETQ. V lost 3 bases and J lost 5, with 12 bases in between. The CDR3 is 14 amino acids. CDR3 DNA: TGCGCCAGCAGCTCCAGGGCGGGGGATCAGCCCCAGCATTTT. Its protein product is CASSSRAGDQPQHF.

The chain recombines TRBV15 with TRBJ1-4; D may be TRBD1 (5 bases). The ends were cut back, 1 base at V and 6 bases at J, with 18 bases in the middle. Germline V gene lookup returns CDR1 LNHNV and CDR2 YYDKDF (reference sequence). There are 17 residues in the CDR3. The CDR3 region has the DNA TGTGCCACCAGCAGAGTACCGCTCGGGACTTTTCATGAAAAACTGTTTTTT. Its protein is CATSRVPLGTFHEKLFF.

This clone has a handful of counts. The chain has TRBV2 and TRBJ1-5; TRBD1 might be the D (5 bases). CDR3 length: 15 amino acids. Trimming pared 6 bases from V and 9 bases from J, leaving 21 bases between. The V gene's germline CDR1 is SNHLY and CDR2 FYNNEI. CDR3 loop: CASRLDGGAQWPQHF. CDR3 nucleotides: TGTGCCAGCAGGCTAGATGGAGGGGCCCAGTGGCCCCAGCATTTT. The full variable domain, completed using reference TRBV2 and TRBJ1-5, is EPEVTQTPSHQVTQMGQEVILRCVPISNHLYFYWYRQILGQKVEFLVSFYNNEISEKSEIFDDQFSVERPDGSNFTLKIRSTKLEDSAMYFCASRLDGGAQWPQHFGDGTRLSIL.

This clone was observed a handful of times. The chain carries TRBV4-2 and TRBJ2-7, with 10 bases matching TRBD2. J gave up 7 bases and V 1 base, and 16 bases lay outside the gene matches. CDR1 is LGHNA, CDR2 YNFKEQ, per germline. The CDR3 sequence is 18 residues long. The DNA for the CDR3 is TGTGCCAGCAGCCAAGTCCTGAAGGGAGCGGGAGGGCCGTGGGAGCAGTACTTC. Its translation is CASSQVLKGAGGPWEQYF.

CDR3 region: CASSPKRGNRGDGNTIYF. In DNA, the CDR3 is TGCGCCAGCAGCCCCAAACGGGGGAACAGGGGGGACGGAAACACCATATATTTT. This chain connects TRBV4-1 to TRBJ1-3, with 8 bases identical to TRBD1. The CDR3 contains 18 residues. The germline gives CDR1 MGHRA, CDR2 YSYEKL. V lost 4 bases, J lost 4 bases, and 15 bases stayed unmatched.

The chain combines TRBV6-6 with TRBJ2-5, with 9 bases matching TRBD2. The DNA end is more similar to TRBJ2-7, so the J call may be wrong. The CDR3 contains 16 residues. CDR1 is MNHNY and CDR2 is SVGAGI in the germline V gene (reference sequence). The CDR3 sequence is CASSYIAGGPDYEQYF. The CDR3 DNA sequence: TGTGCCAGCAGTTACATCGCGGGGGGGCCGGACTACGAGCAGTACTTC.

The chain employs TRBV2 and TRBJ1-6; the match to TRBD1 covers 9 bases. V lost 8 bases to trimming and J lost 8 bases; unmatched junction nucleotides: 4. Looked up from germline, CDR1 is SNHLY and CDR2 is FYNNEI. The CDR3 extends over 13 amino acids. In DNA, the CDR3 is TGTGCCAGCGTAGACAGGGGGGATTCACCCCTCCACTTT. Protein sequence: CASVDRGDSPLHF.

The genes are TRBV13 and TRBJ2-1; 10 bases are shared with TRBD2. The CDR3 is 16 residues long. Trimming at V came to 1 base and at J to 6 bases, leaving 6 bases not matched to a gene. Germline CDR1 is PRHDT and CDR2 is FYEKMQ (reference sequence). The CDR3 DNA reads as TGTGCCAGCAGCTTAGTGCGGGCTAGCGGGAGCAATGAGCAGTTCTTC. Residues: CASSLVRASGSNEQFF. Complete variable domain (other parts from reference TRBV13 and TRBJ2-1): AAGVIQSPRHLIKEKRETATLKCYPIPRHDTVYWYQQGPGQDPQFLISFYEKMQSDKGSIPDRFSAQQFSDYHSELNMSSLELGDSALYFCASSLVRASGSNEQFFGPGTRLTVL.

This clone was observed a handful of times. The CDR3 region has the DNA TGTGCCAGCAGTTATGTCAGGGGAAACATTCAGTACTTC. Its translation: CASSYVRGNIQYF. The rearrangement links TRBV6-1 to TRBJ2-4; TRBD1 is a possible D gene (6 bases). The CDR3 length is 13 residues. Germline V gene data show CDR1 as MNHNS and CDR2 as SASEGT. Trimming took off 5 bases at V and 6 bases at J, with 11 bases between the two ends.

The J gene is TRBJ1-2, the V gene TRBV4-1, with 7 bases lining up with TRBD1. The CDR3 totals 14 residues. Unmatched junction bases numbered 3, after V lost 0 bases and J lost 5 bases. CDR1 is MGHRA and CDR2 is YSYEKL in the germline V gene. In DNA, the CDR3 is TGCGCCAGCAGCCAAGAGGGACAGCTATATGGCTACACCTTC. Protein: CASSQEGQLYGYTF.

The chain recombines TRBV11-2 with TRBJ2-1, with D unclear. The germline V gene has CDR1 SGHAT and CDR2 FQNNGV. V lost 0 bases to trimming and J lost 6 bases, with 6 bases between them. The CDR3 covers 13 residues. CDR3 coding DNA: TGTGCCAGCAGCTTAGAATTCCTCAATGAGCAGTTCTTC. It codes for CASSLEFLNEQFF.

The chain carries TRBV28 and TRBJ2-3; 8 positions match TRBD2. CDR1 is MDHEN, CDR2 SYDVKM, per germline. V was clipped by 4 bases and J by 5 bases; unmatched bases: 14. CDR3 length equals 17 residues. The chain's CDR3 is CASSYRPVREVGDTQYF. The CDR3 nucleotides are TGTGCCAGCAGTTACCGACCCGTGCGGGAGGTGGGAGATACGCAGTATTTT.

The gene calls are TRBV25-1 and TRBJ2-1; the D is unclear. Germline V lookup: CDR1 MGHDK, CDR2 SYGVNS. V gave up 1 base and J gave up 8 bases, with 9 bases separating them. This CDR3 comprises 13 residues. CDR3 DNA sequence: TGTGCCAGCAGTGAATGGGTGCAGGATGAGCAGTTCTTC. Translation gives CASSEWVQDEQFF. Based on the CDR3 plus reference TRBV25-1 and TRBJ2-1, the full variable domain is EADIYQTPRYLVIGTGKKITLECSQTMGHDKMYWYQQDPGMELHLIHYSYGVNSTEKGDLSSESTVSRIRTEHFPLTLESARPSHTSQYLCASSEWVQDEQFFGPGTRLTVL.

The gene calls are TRBV10-3 and TRBJ1-2, with D possibly TRBD1 on 6 matching bases. The CDR3 is made up of 14 amino acids. V lost 0 bases and J lost 7, with 12 bases in between. CDR1 and CDR2 (germline): ENHRY, SYGVKD. The CDR3 reads CAISESGGQFGYTF. Written as DNA, the CDR3 is TGTGCCATCAGTGAGTCGGGGGGGCAATTTGGCTACACCTTC.

This chain uses TRBV18 with TRBJ2-3; D may be TRBD2 (6 bases). The length of the CDR3 is 18 residues. Trimming stripped 1 base from V and 6 bases from J, with 23 bases between. Germline V lookup: CDR1 KGHSH, CDR2 LQKENI. CDR3 region: CASSPRLLAPSLRDTQYF. The CDR3, as DNA: TGTGCCAGCTCACCACGGCTCCTAGCGCCCTCCCTCCGGGATACGCAGTATTTT.

The J gene is TRBJ1-4, the V gene TRBV18, with 9 bases identical to TRBD1. Germline V gene sequence: CDR1 KGHSH, CDR2 LQKENI. CDR3 length: 17 amino acids. The V and J ends lost 0 bases and 5 bases, in that order; junction bases with no gene match: 7. The CDR3 here is CASSPPKGQGKNEKLFF. The CDR3 nucleotides are TGTGCCAGCTCACCACCGAAGGGACAGGGCAAAAATGAAAAACTGTTTTTT.

The gene calls are TRBV5-5 and TRBJ2-2; 9 positions agree with TRBD2. Germline trimming cut 4 bases from V and 4 bases from J; bases unmatched to any gene: 14. The germline V gene has CDR1 SGHKS and CDR2 YYEKEE (reference sequence). This CDR3 region has 18 residues. For the CDR3, the DNA is TGTGCCAGCAGCCCGCCCGCGGTAAGCGGGAGGACCACCGGGGAGCTGTTTTTT. Translated: CASSPPAVSGRTTGELFF.